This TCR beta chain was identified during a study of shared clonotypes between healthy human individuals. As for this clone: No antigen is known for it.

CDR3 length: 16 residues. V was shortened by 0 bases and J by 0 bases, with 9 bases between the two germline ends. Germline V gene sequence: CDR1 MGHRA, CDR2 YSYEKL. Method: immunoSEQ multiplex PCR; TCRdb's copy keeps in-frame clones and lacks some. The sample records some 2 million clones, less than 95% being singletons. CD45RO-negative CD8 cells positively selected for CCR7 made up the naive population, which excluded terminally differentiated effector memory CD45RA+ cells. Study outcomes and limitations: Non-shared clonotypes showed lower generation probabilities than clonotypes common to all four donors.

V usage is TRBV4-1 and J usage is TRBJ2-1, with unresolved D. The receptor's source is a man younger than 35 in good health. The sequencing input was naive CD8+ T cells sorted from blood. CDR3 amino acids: CASSQDSVSSYNEQFF. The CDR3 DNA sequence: TGCGCCAGCAGCCAAGATAGTGTCAGCTCCTACAATGAGCAGTTCTTC.